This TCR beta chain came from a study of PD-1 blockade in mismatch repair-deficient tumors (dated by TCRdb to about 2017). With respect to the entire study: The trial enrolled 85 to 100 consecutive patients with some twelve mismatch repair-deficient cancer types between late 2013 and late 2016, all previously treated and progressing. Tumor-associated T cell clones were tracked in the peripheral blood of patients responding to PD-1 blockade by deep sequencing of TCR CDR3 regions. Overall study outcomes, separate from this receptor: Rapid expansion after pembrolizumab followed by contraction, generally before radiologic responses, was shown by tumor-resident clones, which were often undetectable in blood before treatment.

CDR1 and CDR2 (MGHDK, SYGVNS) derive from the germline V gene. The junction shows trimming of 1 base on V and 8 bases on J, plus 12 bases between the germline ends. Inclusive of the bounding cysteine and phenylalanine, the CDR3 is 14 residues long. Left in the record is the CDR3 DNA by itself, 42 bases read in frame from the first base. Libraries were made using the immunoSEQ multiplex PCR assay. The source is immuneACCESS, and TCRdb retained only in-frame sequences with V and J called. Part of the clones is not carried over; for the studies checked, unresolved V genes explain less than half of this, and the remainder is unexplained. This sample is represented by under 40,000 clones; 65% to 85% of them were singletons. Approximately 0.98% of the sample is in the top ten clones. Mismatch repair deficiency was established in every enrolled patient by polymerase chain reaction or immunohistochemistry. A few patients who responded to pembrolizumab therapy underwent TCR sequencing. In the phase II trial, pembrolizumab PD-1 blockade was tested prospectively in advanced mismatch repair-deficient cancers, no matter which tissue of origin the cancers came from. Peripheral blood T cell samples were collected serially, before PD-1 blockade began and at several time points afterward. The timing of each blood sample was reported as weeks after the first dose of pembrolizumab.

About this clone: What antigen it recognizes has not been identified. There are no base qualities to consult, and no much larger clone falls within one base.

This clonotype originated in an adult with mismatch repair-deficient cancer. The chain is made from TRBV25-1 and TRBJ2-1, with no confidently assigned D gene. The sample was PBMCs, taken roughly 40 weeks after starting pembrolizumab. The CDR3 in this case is CASSEFTSSHEQFF. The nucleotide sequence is TGTGCCAGCAGTGAATTTACCAGTAGCCATGAGCAGTTCTTC.